The sequence of this T cell receptor beta chain was determined in a study of regulatory T cells in long-lasting Graves disease. Points from the study as a whole: Sampling was limited to peripheral blood rather than thyroid tissue. Graves' patients with persistent disease showed TCR diversity lower than patients newly diagnosed. Patients with persistent disease showed a bias toward TRBV28, TRBJ1-2 and TRBJ2-5.

As regards this clonotype: Antigen: not known.

The germline V gene encodes CDR1 SQVTM and CDR2 ANQGSEA. The CDR3 sequence is 14 residues long. V was pared by 4 bases and J by 4 bases, with 6 bases of the junction left unmatched. In building TCR beta libraries, iRepertoire HTBI primers were used together with Arm-PCR of CDR3 regions. Via MiXCR, TCRdb re-called the multiplex PCR reads, giving one row per CDR3 protein. The sample records about 540,000 distinct CDR3 sequences, about 13% being singletons. Time point defined: newly diagnosed GD, antithyroid drugs for less than 3 months. After RNA was extracted from PBMCs, the TCR library was made from it. The same sample was also studied in work on T cells in Graves' hyperthyroidism and ophthalmopathy. Per that study: Exclusion of patients followed from uncontrolled infection, other autoimmune disease, pregnancy or lactation.

This TCR derives from a man aged 25-45 years with Graves disease. The V and J genes are TRBV29-1 and TRBJ2-1, with 8 bases that match TRBD2. The input for sequencing was peripheral blood mononuclear cells (PBMCs), taken at new diagnosis, from a patient treated with antithyroid drugs. The CDR3: CSVVGLAGYNEQFF. The CDR3 DNA reads as TGCAGCGTTGTGGGGCTAGCGGGTTACAATGAGCAGTTCTTC.